This TCR beta chain emerged from a study of graft-versus-host responses after intestinal transplantation. Notes on the study in general: Marrow from the recipient contained GvH clones, some of which had appeared first in ileum or blood.

TCRdb keeps only in-frame clones here, not all; method: immunoSEQ multiplex PCR. The table records roughly 110,000 clones, 80% to 90% of them present only once. The germline gives CDR1 SGHTA, CDR2 FQGNSA. V was pared by 5 bases and J by 5 bases, with 10 bases between. There are 12 residues in the CDR3. As regards this clone: What it binds is not known.

The TCR originated in a human donor who was the organ donor for an intestinal transplant. Sequences were derived from unstimulated CD4+ T cells sorted from spleen or lymph node cells, sampled before transplant. The rearrangement links TRBV7-2 to TRBJ2-7, with D unresolved. The CDR3 nucleotides read TGTGCCAGCAGCCAGGCAGTCGACGAGCAGTACTTC. Its translation is CASSQAVDEQYF.